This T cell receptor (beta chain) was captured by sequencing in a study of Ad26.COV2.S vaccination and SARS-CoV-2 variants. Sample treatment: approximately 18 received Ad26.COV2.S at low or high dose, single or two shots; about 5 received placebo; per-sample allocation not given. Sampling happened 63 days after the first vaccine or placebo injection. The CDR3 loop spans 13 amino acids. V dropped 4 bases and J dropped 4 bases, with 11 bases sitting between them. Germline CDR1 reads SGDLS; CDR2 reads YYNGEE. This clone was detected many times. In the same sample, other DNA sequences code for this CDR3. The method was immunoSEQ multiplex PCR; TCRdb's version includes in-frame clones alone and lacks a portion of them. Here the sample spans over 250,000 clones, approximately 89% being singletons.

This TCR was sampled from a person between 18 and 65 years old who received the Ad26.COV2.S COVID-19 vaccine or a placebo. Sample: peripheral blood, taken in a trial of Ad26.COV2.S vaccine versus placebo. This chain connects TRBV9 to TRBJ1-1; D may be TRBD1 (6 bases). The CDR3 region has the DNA TGTGCCAGCAGCAGGGGGGACGCCACTGAAGCTTTCTTT. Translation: CASSRGDATEAFF.